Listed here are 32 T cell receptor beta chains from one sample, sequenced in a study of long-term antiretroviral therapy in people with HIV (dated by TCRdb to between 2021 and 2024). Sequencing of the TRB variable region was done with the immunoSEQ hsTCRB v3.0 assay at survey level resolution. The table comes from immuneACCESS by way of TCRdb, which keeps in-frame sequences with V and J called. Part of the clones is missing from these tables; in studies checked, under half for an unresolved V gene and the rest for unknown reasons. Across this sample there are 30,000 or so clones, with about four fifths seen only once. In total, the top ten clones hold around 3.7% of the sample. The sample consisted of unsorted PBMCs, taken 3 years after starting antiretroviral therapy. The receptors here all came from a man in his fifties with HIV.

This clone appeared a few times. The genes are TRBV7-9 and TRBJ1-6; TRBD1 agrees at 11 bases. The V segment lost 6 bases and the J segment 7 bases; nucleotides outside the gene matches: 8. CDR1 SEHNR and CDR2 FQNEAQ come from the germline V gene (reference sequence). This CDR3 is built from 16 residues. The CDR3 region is CASRRPGTGGNSPLHF. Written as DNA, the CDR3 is TGTGCCAGCAGACGCCCTGGGACAGGGGGGAATTCACCCCTCCACTTT.

CDR3 nucleotide sequence: TGTGCCAGTAGTAAACAGGGGTCCCCCTACGAGCAGTACTTC. It specifies CASSKQGSPYEQYF. The chain carries TRBV19 and TRBJ2-7, with 7 bases identical to TRBD1. Trimming took 4 bases from V and 2 from J; bases not matched to a gene: 5. Germline values: CDR1 LNHDA, CDR2 SQIVND (reference sequence). The CDR3 contains 14 residues. Together with reference TRBV19 and TRBJ2-7, the CDR3 gives the full variable domain: DGGITQSPKYLFRKEGQNVTLSCEQNLNHDAMYWYRQDPGQGLRLIYYSQIVNDFQKGDIAEGYSVSREKKESFPLTVTSAQKNPTAFYLCASSKQGSPYEQYFGPGTRLTVT.

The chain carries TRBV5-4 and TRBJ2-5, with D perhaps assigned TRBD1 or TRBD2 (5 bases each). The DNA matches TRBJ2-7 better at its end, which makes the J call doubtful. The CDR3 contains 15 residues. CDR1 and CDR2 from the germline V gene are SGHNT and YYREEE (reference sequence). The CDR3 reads CASSTETGAPYEQYF. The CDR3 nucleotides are TGTGCCAGCAGCACGGAGACCGGGGCCCCCTACGAGCAGTACTTC.

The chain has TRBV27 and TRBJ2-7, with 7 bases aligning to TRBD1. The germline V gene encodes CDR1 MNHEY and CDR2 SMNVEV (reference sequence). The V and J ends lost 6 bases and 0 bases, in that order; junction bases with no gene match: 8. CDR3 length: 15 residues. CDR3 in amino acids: CASRPMTGPSYEQYF. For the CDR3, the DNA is TGTGCCAGCAGACCCATGACAGGGCCCTCCTACGAGCAGTACTTC.

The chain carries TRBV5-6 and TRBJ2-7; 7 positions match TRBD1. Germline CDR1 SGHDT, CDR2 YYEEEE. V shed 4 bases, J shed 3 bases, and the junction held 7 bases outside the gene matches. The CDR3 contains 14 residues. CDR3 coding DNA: TGTGCCAGCAGCATCGGGACAGAGGGCTACGAGCAGTACTTC. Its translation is CASSIGTEGYEQYF.

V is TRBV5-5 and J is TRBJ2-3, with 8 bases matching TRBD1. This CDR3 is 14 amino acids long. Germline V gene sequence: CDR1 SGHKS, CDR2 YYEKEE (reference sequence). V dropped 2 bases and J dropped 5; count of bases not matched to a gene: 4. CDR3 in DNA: TGTGCCAGCAGCTTCGGACAGGGTAGAGATACGCAGTATTTT. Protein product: CASSFGQGRDTQYF.

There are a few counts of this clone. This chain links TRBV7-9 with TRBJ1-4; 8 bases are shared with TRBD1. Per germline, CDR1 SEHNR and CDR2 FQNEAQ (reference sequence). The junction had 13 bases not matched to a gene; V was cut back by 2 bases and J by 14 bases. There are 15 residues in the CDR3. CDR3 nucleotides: TGTGCCAGCAGCTTATATGGACAGGGTGCGGCCTCGCTGTTTTTT. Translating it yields CASSLYGQGAASLFF. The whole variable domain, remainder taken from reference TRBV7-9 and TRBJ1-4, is DTGVSQNPRHKITKRGQNVTFRCDPISEHNRLYWYRQTLGQGPEFLTYFQNEAQLEKSRLLSDRFSAERPKGSFSTLEIQRTEQGDSAMYLCASSLYGQGAASLFFGSGTQLSVL.

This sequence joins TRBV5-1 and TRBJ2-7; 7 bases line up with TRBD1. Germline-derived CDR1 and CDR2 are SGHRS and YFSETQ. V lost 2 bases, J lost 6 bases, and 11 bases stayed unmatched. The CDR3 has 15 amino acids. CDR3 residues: CASSLTRQGLTEQYF. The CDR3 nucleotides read TGCGCCAGCAGCTTAACACGACAGGGTCTGACCGAGCAGTACTTC.

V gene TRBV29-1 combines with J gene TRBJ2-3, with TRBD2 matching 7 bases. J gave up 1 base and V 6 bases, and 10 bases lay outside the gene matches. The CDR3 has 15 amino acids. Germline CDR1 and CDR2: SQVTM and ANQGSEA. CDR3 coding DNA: TGCAGCGTCGTCGCCCAAAGCGGGGGCACAGATACGCAGTATTTT. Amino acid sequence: CSVVAQSGGTDTQYF.

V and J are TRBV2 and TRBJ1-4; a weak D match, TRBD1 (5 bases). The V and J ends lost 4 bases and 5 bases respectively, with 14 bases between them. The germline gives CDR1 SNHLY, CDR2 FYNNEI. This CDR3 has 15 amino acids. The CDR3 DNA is TGTGCCAGCAGTGGATATGGGACGGAAAATGAAAAACTGTTTTTT. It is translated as CASSGYGTENEKLFF.

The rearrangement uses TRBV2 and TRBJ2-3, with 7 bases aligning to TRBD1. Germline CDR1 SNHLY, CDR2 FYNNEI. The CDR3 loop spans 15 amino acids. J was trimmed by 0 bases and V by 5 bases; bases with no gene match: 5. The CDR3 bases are TGTGCCAGCAGTAAAGGACAGGTTAGCACAGATACGCAGTATTTT. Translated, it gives CASSKGQVSTDTQYF.

CDR3 coding DNA: TGTGCCAGCACCATAAACAGGGGGTACCAAGAGACCCAGTACTTC. Translation gives CASTINRGYQETQYF. V is TRBV6-6 and J is TRBJ2-5, with TRBD1 matching over 8 bases. This CDR3 is built from 15 residues. V shed 7 bases, J shed 0 bases, and the junction held 7 bases outside the gene matches. CDR1 and CDR2 from the germline V gene are MNHNY and SVGAGI (reference sequence).

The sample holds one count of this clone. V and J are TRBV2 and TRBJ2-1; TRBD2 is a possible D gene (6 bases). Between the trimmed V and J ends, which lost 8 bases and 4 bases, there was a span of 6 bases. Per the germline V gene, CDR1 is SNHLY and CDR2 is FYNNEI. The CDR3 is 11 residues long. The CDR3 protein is CASGLYNEQFF. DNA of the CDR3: TGTGCCAGCGGACTATACAATGAGCAGTTCTTC.

The CDR3 loop reads CASRPTGNANYGYTF. CDR3 coding DNA: TGTGCCAGCAGGCCGACAGGGAATGCTAACTATGGCTACACCTTC. The V gene is TRBV27, the J gene TRBJ1-2, with 7 nucleotides matching TRBD1. This CDR3 is 15 amino acids long. Germline CDR1 is MNHEY and CDR2 is SMNVEV (reference sequence). J gave up 0 bases and V 6 bases, and 7 bases lay outside the gene matches.

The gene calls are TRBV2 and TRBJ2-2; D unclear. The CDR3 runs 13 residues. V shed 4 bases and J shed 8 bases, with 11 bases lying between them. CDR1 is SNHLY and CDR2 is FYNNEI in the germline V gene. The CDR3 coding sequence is TGTGCCAGCAGTGCTAATTGGGGAGGGGAGCTGTTTTTT. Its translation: CASSANWGGELFF. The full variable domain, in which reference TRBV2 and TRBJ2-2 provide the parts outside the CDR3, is EPEVTQTPSHQVTQMGQEVILRCVPISNHLYFYWYRQILGQKVEFLVSFYNNEISEKSEIFDDQFSVERPDGSNFTLKIRSTKLEDSAMYFCASSANWGGELFFGEGSRLTVL.

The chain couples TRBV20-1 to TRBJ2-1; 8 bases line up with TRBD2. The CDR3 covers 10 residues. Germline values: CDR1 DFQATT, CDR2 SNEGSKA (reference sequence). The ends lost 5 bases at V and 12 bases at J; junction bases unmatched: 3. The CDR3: CSAPRGGQFF. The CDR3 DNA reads TGCAGTGCTCCACGGGGGGGGCAGTTCTTC.

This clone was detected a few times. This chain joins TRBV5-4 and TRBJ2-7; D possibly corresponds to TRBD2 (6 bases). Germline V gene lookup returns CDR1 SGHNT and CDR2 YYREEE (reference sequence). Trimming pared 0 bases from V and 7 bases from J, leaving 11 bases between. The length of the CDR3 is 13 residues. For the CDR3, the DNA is TGTGCCAGCAGCTTGGCCCCCGGACTAGAGCAGTACTTC. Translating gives CASSLAPGLEQYF.

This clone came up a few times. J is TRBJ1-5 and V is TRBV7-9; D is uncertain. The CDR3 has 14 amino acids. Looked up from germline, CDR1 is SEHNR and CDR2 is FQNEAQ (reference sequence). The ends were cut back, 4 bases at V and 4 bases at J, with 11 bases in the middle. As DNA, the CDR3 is TGTGCCAGCAGCTCAGCATATAAAAATCAGCCCCAGCATTTT. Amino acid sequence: CASSSAYKNQPQHF.

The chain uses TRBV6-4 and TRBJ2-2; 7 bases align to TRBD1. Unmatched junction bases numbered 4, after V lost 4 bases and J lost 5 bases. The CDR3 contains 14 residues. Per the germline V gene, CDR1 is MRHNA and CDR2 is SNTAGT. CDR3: CASSGTGGTGELFF. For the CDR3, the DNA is TGTGCCAGCAGTGGGACAGGAGGTACCGGGGAGCTGTTTTTT.

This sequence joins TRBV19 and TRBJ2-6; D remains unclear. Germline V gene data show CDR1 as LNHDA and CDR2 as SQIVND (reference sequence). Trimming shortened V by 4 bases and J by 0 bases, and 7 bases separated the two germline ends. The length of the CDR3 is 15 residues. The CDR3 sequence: CASSTGNSGANVLTF. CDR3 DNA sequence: TGTGCCAGTAGTACAGGCAACTCTGGGGCCAACGTCCTGACTTTC.

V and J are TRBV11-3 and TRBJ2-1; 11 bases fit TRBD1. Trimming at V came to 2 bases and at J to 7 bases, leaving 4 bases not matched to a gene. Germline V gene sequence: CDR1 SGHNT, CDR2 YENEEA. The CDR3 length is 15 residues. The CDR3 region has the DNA TGTGCCAGCAGCTTACGCGGGACAGGGGGGAATGAGCAGTTCTTC. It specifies CASSLRGTGGNEQFF.

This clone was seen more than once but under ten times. Here the CDR3 reads CASSYGQGFYNSPLHF. In DNA form, the CDR3 reads TGTGCCAGCAGCTATGGACAGGGATTTTATAATTCACCCCTCCACTTT. The chain employs TRBV7-9 and TRBJ1-6; 8 nucleotides match TRBD1. Germline V gives CDR1 SEHNR, CDR2 FQNEAQ (reference sequence). The V gene end was trimmed by 4 bases and the J gene end by 4 bases; junction bases not matched to a gene: 6. CDR3 length: 16 residues.

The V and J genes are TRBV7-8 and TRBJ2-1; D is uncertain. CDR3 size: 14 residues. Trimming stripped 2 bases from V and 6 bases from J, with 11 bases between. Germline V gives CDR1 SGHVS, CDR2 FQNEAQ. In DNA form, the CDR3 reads TGTGCCAGCAGCTTATATGGGCAGTTCAATGAGCAGTTCTTC. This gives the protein CASSLYGQFNEQFF.

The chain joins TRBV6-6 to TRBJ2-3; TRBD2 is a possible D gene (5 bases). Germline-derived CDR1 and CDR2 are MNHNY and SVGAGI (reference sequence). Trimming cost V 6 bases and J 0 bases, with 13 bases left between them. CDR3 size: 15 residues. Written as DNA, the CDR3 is TGTGCCAGCAGACTAGGGTCAGCTAGCACAGATACGCAGTATTTT. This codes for CASRLGSASTDTQYF.

The CDR3 DNA reads as TGTGCCAGCAGCTTACGTCAAGAGACCCAGTACTTC. Its protein product is CASSLRQETQYF. The chain recombines TRBV7-2 with TRBJ2-5; D gene uncertain. Germline V gene lookup returns CDR1 SGHTA and CDR2 FQGNSA. V was trimmed by 2 bases and J by 2 bases, leaving 3 bases between them. The CDR3 loop spans 12 amino acids.

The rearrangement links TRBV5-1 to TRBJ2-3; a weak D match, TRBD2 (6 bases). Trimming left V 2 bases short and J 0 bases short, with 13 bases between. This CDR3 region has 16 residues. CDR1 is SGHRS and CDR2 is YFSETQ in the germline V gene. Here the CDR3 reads CASSFISGTSTDTQYF. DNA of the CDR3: TGCGCCAGCAGCTTCATCTCAGGGACTAGCACAGATACGCAGTATTTT.

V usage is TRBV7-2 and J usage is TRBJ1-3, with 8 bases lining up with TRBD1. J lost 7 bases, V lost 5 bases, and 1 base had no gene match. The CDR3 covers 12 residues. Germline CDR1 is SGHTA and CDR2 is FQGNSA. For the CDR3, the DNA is TGTGCCAGCAGCCGGACAGGGAACACCATATATTTT. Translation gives CASSRTGNTIYF.

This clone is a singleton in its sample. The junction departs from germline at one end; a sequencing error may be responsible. CDR3 in DNA: TGTGCCAGCCGCTTAGGAGACAATGAGCAGTTCTTC. Encoded protein: CASRLGDNEQFF. J is TRBJ2-1 and V is TRBV11-3; D not certain. From germline, CDR1 is SGHNT and CDR2 YENEEA. CDR3 length equals 12 residues.

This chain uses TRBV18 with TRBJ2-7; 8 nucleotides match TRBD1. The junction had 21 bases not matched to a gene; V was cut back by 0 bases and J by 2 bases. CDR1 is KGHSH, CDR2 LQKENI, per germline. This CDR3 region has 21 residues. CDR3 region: CASSPPSPRDRILEVPYEQYF. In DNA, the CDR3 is TGTGCCAGCTCACCACCCAGTCCCCGGGACAGGATACTGGAAGTCCCCTACGAGCAGTACTTC.

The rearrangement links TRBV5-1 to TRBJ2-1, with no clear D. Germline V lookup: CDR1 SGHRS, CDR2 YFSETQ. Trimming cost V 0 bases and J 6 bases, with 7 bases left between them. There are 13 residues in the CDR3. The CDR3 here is CASSLASLNEQFF. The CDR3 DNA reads TGCGCCAGCAGCTTGGCTAGTCTCAATGAGCAGTTCTTC. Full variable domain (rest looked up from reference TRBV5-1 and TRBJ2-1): KAGVTQTPRYLIKTRGQQVTLSCSPISGHRSVSWYQQTPGQGLQFLFEYFSETQRNKGNFPGRFSGRQFSNSRSEMNVSTLELGDSALYLCASSLASLNEQFFGPGTRLTVL.

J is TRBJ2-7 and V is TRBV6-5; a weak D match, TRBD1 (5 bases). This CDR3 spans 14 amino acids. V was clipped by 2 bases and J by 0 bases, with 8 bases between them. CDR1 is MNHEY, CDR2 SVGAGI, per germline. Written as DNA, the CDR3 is TGTGCCAGCAGTTACAGGGGAACCTCCTACGAGCAGTACTTC. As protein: CASSYRGTSYEQYF.

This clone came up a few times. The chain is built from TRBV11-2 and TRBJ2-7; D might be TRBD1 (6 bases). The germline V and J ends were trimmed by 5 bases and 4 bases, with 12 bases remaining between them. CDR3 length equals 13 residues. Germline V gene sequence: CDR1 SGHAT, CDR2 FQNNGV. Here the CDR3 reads CASSARTDYEQYF. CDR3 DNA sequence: TGTGCCAGCAGCGCCCGGACAGATTACGAGCAGTACTTC.